One and the same sample provided the 14 T cell receptor beta chains below, sequenced in a study of T cell changes during pregnancy in multiple sclerosis. Profiling relied on immunoSEQ multiplex PCR, and the TCRdb table lists in-frame clones only, not all of them. The table includes about 41,000 clones, 90% detected once. The sample consisted of CD8+ T cells from peripheral blood mononuclear cells, taken in the first trimester of pregnancy. These receptors were collected from a female donor with multiple sclerosis, enrolled in a pregnancy study.

The chain couples TRBV5-1 to TRBJ1-3, with 7 bases matching TRBD1. V lost 0 bases, J lost 6 bases, and 6 bases stayed unmatched. The CDR3 is 15 amino acids. The germline gives CDR1 SGHRS, CDR2 YFSETQ. The CDR3 region is CASSLGDSFVNTIYF. As DNA, the CDR3 is TGCGCCAGCAGCTTGGGGGACAGTTTCGTAAACACCATATATTTT.

The chain couples TRBV6-1 to TRBJ2-7, with a tentative D call TRBD2 (6 bases). V was cut by 1 base and J by 1 base, with 11 bases left in between. CDR1 and CDR2 from the germline V gene are MNHNS and SASEGT. The CDR3 length is 15 residues. For the CDR3, the DNA is TGTGCCAGCAGTGAAGGGTCACTAGCATCCTACGAGCAGTACTTC. It is translated as CASSEGSLASYEQYF.

The chain recombines TRBV11-2 with TRBJ1-2; 7 bases fit TRBD1. Trimming cost V 0 bases and J 2 bases; bases outside gene matches: 3. Germline CDR1 and CDR2: SGHAT and FQNNGV. The CDR3 totals 15 residues. CDR3 DNA sequence: TGTGCCAGCAGCTTAGAGTCGGGACAGAACTATGGCTACACCTTC. This encodes CASSLESGQNYGYTF.

The chain carries TRBV27 and TRBJ1-2; 7 bases map to TRBD1. The germline gives CDR1 MNHEY, CDR2 SMNVEV (reference sequence). V dropped 6 bases and J dropped 8; count of bases not matched to a gene: 12. This CDR3 is 14 amino acids long. In DNA form, the CDR3 reads TGTGCCAGCAGATCCTTACAGGGGATTTGGGGCTACACCTTC. It encodes CASRSLQGIWGYTF.

V and J are TRBV7-8 and TRBJ1-5; TRBD1 matches 7 bases. The germline V gene encodes CDR1 SGHVS and CDR2 FQNEAQ. The CDR3 totals 16 residues. The trim removed 5 bases at V and 7 bases at J, leaving 14 bases unmatched. CDR3 coding DNA: TGTGCCAGCAGCCCGACAGGGAGTACCCTCTACCAGCCCCAGCATTTT. This codes for CASSPTGSTLYQPQHF.

The chain carries TRBV2 and TRBJ2-1; 13 bases map to TRBD2. CDR1 SNHLY and CDR2 FYNNEI come from the germline V gene. This CDR3 has 17 amino acids. V lost 7 bases, J lost 5 bases, and 11 bases stayed unmatched. CDR3 bases: TGTGCCAGCACGTCCGGACTAGCGGGAGTCAGCGACAATGAGCAGTTCTTC. This codes for CASTSGLAGVSDNEQFF. Full variable domain (missing parts from reference TRBV2 and TRBJ2-1): EPEVTQTPSHQVTQMGQEVILRCVPISNHLYFYWYRQILGQKVEFLVSFYNNEISEKSEIFDDQFSVERPDGSNFTLKIRSTKLEDSAMYFCASTSGLAGVSDNEQFFGPGTRLTVL.

This clone was seen only once. The chain has TRBV18 and TRBJ1-1; TRBD1 matches 7 bases. This CDR3 region has 16 residues. Germline CDR1 KGHSH, CDR2 LQKENI. The trim removed 3 bases at V and 4 bases at J, leaving 11 bases unmatched. CDR3: CASSPQNRGWATEAFF. The CDR3 nucleotides are TGTGCCAGCTCACCGCAAAACAGGGGTTGGGCCACTGAAGCTTTCTTT.

The V gene is TRBV27, the J gene TRBJ2-1; no clear D gene. The CDR3 totals 15 residues. CDR1 and CDR2 (germline): MNHEY, SMNVEV (reference sequence). V was trimmed by 0 bases and J by 8 bases, leaving 14 bases between them. The CDR3: CASSLSVYPEDEQFF. CDR3 sequence (DNA): TGTGCCAGCAGTTTATCAGTCTACCCTGAGGATGAGCAGTTCTTC.

The chain links TRBV18 to TRBJ2-7; D is perhaps TRBD2 (7 bases). The CDR3 spans 16 residues. CDR1 is KGHSH, CDR2 LQKENI, per germline. V lost 6 bases and J 2 bases, leaving 20 bases between the germline ends. The CDR3 coding sequence is TGTGCCAGCTCTCCTCGCGGGGGCCGCCCCACCTACGAGCAGTACTTC. The encoded protein is CASSPRGGRPTYEQYF.

The chain links TRBV6-1 to TRBJ2-3; D gene ambiguous. V shed 11 bases and J shed 1 base, with 16 bases lying between them. The germline CDR1 and CDR2 sequences are MNHNS and SASEGT. This CDR3 is built from 14 residues. The CDR3 sequence is CAATKAHRTDTQYF. The CDR3 nucleotides are TGTGCCGCCACGAAAGCCCATCGCACAGATACGCAGTATTTT.

The chain joins TRBV29-1 to TRBJ2-7; a weak D match, TRBD1 (6 bases). V was cut by 1 base and J by 4 bases, with 8 bases left in between. The CDR3 is 12 residues long. Germline V gene lookup returns CDR1 SQVTM and CDR2 ANQGSEA. CDR3 region: CSVEVQGYEQYF. CDR3 sequence (DNA): TGCAGCGTTGAAGTACAGGGATACGAGCAGTACTTC.

A remark on this clone: Since a far larger clone is one base different, this is likely a read error. The chain couples TRBV4-3 to TRBJ2-3; 8 bases line up with TRBD2. With V trimmed by 1 base and J by 4 bases, 7 bases remained unmatched. The length of the CDR3 is 16 residues. Germline CDR1 is LGHNA and CDR2 is YSLEER. Written as DNA, the CDR3 is TGCGCCAGCAGCCAAGCCGGGCGGGGGGTGGCAGATACGCAGTATTTT. This translates into CASSQAGRGVADTQYF.

The gene calls are TRBV5-6 and TRBJ2-7; the match to TRBD2 covers 8 bases. J lost 7 bases, V lost 0 bases, and 3 bases had no gene match. The CDR3 totals 13 residues. The V gene's germline CDR1 is SGHDT and CDR2 YYEEEE. Written as DNA, the CDR3 is TGTGCCAGCAGCTTGGGGTCGGGGGGGGAGCAGTACTTC. This sequence encodes CASSLGSGGEQYF.

The rearrangement joins TRBV19 to TRBJ1-1; D call uncertain. V was pared by 8 bases and J by 6 bases, with 7 bases between. Germline V lookup: CDR1 LNHDA, CDR2 SQIVND (reference sequence). CDR3 length: 10 residues. CDR3 nucleotides: TGTGCCAGTCTGGGCCCTGAAGCTTTCTTT. The encoded protein is CASLGPEAFF.